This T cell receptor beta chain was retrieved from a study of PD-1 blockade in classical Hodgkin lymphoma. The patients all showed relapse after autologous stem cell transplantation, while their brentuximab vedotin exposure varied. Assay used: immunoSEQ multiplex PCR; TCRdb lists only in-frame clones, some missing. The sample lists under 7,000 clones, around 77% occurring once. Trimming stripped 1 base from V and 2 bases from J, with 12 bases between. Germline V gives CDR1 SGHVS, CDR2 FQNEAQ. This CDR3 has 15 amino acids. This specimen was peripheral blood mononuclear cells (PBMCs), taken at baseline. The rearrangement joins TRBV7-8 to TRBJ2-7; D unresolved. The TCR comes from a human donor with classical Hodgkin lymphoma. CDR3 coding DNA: TGTGCCAGCAGCTTAGATCCCGCCAGAACCTACGAGCAGTACTTC. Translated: CASSLDPARTYEQYF.